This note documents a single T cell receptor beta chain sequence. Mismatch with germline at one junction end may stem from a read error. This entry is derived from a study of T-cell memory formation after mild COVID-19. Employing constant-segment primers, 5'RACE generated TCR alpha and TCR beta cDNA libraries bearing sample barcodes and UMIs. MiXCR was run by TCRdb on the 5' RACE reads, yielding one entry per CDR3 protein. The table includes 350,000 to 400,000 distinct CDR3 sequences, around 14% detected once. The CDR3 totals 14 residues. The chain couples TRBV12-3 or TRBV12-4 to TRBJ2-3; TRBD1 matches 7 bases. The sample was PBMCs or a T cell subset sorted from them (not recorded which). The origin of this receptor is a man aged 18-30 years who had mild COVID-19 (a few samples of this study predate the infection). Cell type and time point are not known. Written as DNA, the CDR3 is TGTGCCAGCAGTTTGGACAGGAGCACACATACGCAGTATTTT. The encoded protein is CASSLDRSTHTQYF.